The T cell receptor beta chain described here comes from a study of blood T cell repertoires in COVID-19 (dated by TCRdb to the early 2020s). For context, the study as a whole: Samples from collaborators originated in the United States, Italy and Spain and spanned both the acute and convalescent phases of COVID-19. The prospective study material was composed of cDNA or gDNA derived from T cells, B-cell-depleted T cells, or PBMCs. Deeply sampled blood TCRbeta repertoires from subjects exposed to, actively infected with, or recovered from COVID-19 were included in the dataset. The repertoires were released in a freely available public database meant as a resource for research on the immune response to SARS-CoV-2. Samples were obtained from the ongoing ImmuneRACE study (first 160 participants) and from 1,254 subjects provided by 6 global collaborators. A de-identified subject ID, COVID-19 status, age in years and sex were almost always included in the sample metadata. Where available, HLA class I and class II types were taken from metadata supplied by the sample provider and were not determined by assay-based typing. Here is what the overall study found, with its caveats: Clinical and demographic metadata were provided uncurated, with the amount varying by source and participant.

The germline V end is reduced by 3 bases and the J end by 4 bases; junction bases left unmatched: 9. The germline V gene yields SGHDN for CDR1 and FVKESK for CDR2. Counted from cysteine to phenylalanine, this CDR3 has 17 amino acids. The sequence is cut down to CDR3 DNA, 51 bases in frame from base 1. TCRbeta CDR3 regions were amplified from genomic DNA using the immunoSEQ Assay, a bias-controlled multiplex PCR. From the authors' description of their analysis: Nucleated cell counts per sample were estimated from amplification of reference gene primers within the assay. Sequence reads were collapsed and filtered to measure the absolute abundance of every unique TCRbeta CDR3 rearrangement. For each sample, productive Simpson clonality was calculated as the square root of Simpson's diversity index across productive rearrangements. Sourced from immuneACCESS, this table was stored by TCRdb with only in-frame sequences that have V and J called. A share of the clones is absent; for the studies checked, an unresolved V gene accounts for under half, and the remainder has no known explanation. The V and J calls and clone size come from that table; D and trimming were worked out from the DNA. This sample holds roughly 200,000 clones; around 87% were observed only once. The ten largest clones capture around 0.63% of the sample.

Each collaborating institution followed its own protocols to collect whole blood in K2EDTA tubes. Collaborator samples were shipped for TCRbeta analysis as frozen whole blood, isolated PBMCs, or DNA extracted from either sample type. This clone appeared once. The antigen it recognizes is unknown. Base-call qualities are not available, and no considerably larger clone is one nucleotide away. The chain uses TRBV14 and TRBJ2-2, and TRBD2 matches 9 of the central bases. This clonotype was obtained from a middle-aged man with acute or convalescent COVID-19. Sequenced input: peripheral blood. DNA sequence: TGTGCCAGCAGCCAGGGACTAGCAAAAGGAGGCACCGGGGAGCTGTTTTTT. It specifies CASSQGLAKGGTGELFF.